Below are 16 T cell receptor beta chains sequenced from a single sample in a study of T cells after yellow fever vaccination. TCRdb re-called the 5' RACE reads with MiXCR, one entry per CDR3 protein. Among about 340,000 distinct CDR3 sequences listed, around 13% were seen once. The sequenced sample was CD4+ T cells sorted from PBMCs, obtained 15 days after the yellow fever booster vaccination. Receptor source: a man between 18 and 29 years old who received the YFV17D yellow fever vaccine.

This clonotype was found many times. This chain joins TRBV5-1 and TRBJ1-1; D possibly corresponds to TRBD1 (6 bases). Germline V gene lookup returns CDR1 SGHRS and CDR2 YFSETQ. The V gene lost 4 bases and the J gene lost 8 bases, with 15 bases spanning the gap. The CDR3 is 13 amino acids. CDR3 DNA sequence: TGCGCCAGCAGCCCTACTAGGGGGGTCGAAGCTTTCTTT. Amino acid sequence: CASSPTRGVEAFF.

This clonotype has more than one count but fewer than ten. The chain carries TRBV20-1 and TRBJ1-2; 7 bases map to TRBD1. V lost 6 bases to trimming and J lost 8 bases; unmatched junction nucleotides: 9. The CDR3 consists of 12 residues. Germline assignment: CDR1 DFQATT and CDR2 SNEGSKA (reference sequence). The CDR3 reads CSARRQGYGYTF. The CDR3 nucleotides are TGCAGTGCCCGAAGACAGGGCTACGGCTACACCTTC.

This chain uses TRBV2 with TRBJ2-3; a weak D match, TRBD1 (6 bases). V lost 5 bases, J lost 0 bases, and 15 bases lay in between. The CDR3 runs to 16 residues. From germline, CDR1 is SNHLY and CDR2 FYNNEI. Here the CDR3 reads CASSPRAGVSTDTQYF. DNA for the CDR3: TGTGCCAGCAGTCCCCGTGCAGGGGTAAGCACAGATACGCAGTATTTT.

This clonotype was counted a few times. CDR3 sequence reads: CASSLGVFYGYGYTF. The CDR3 DNA sequence: TGTGCCAGCAGCTTAGGGGTTTTTTACGGCTATGGCTACACCTTC. This chain uses TRBV11-2 with TRBJ1-2, with D uncertain. With 1 base removed from V and 4 bases from J, the gap between germline ends came to 13 bases. This CDR3 comprises 15 residues. The germline V gene has CDR1 SGHAT and CDR2 FQNNGV.

This clonotype has more than one count but fewer than ten. The chain links TRBV7-2 to TRBJ2-5; 9 bases are a match to TRBD2. In germline, CDR1 is SGHTA, CDR2 FQGNSA. Trimming removed 1 base from V and 2 bases from J; junction bases left unmatched: 2. The CDR3 extends over 15 amino acids. Here the CDR3 reads CASSLEAGGQETQYF. For the CDR3, the DNA is TGTGCCAGCAGCTTAGAAGCGGGAGGACAAGAGACCCAGTACTTC.

This clonotype appeared a few times. The chain is built from TRBV11-2 and TRBJ2-3, with D perhaps matching TRBD2 (5 bases). The CDR3 loop spans 17 amino acids. The germline V and J ends were trimmed by 1 base and 4 bases, with 18 bases remaining between them. Germline CDR1 reads SGHAT; CDR2 reads FQNNGV. The CDR3: CASSLGRSRVRPDTQYF. The DNA for the CDR3 is TGTGCCAGCAGCTTAGGGAGGTCGAGAGTGCGCCCAGATACGCAGTATTTT.

This clonotype showed up just a few times. J is TRBJ2-3 and V is TRBV5-1; tentatively, D is TRBD1 or TRBD2 (5 bases each). Trimming stripped 0 bases from V and 4 bases from J, with 12 bases between. The CDR3 runs 15 residues. Germline V gives CDR1 SGHRS, CDR2 YFSETQ. CDR3 loop: CASSLGRGGPDTQYF. CDR3 in DNA: TGCGCCAGCAGCTTGGGACGGGGCGGCCCAGATACGCAGTATTTT.

This clonotype occurred many times. The V gene is TRBV10-3, the J gene TRBJ1-6; D possibly corresponds to TRBD1 (5 bases). V lost 11 bases to trimming and J lost 9 bases, with 17 bases between them. This CDR3 region has 13 residues. Germline assignment: CDR1 ENHRY and CDR2 SYGVKD. The CDR3 is CAAVADRSSPLHF. CDR3 sequence (DNA): TGTGCCGCGGTCGCCGACAGAAGTTCACCCCTCCACTTT.

This clonotype was counted between two and nine times. This chain joins TRBV5-4 and TRBJ2-2, with 8 bases matching TRBD1. This CDR3 comprises 15 residues. Germline V gene sequence: CDR1 SGHNT, CDR2 YYREEE (reference sequence). Germline trimming cut 4 bases from V and 5 bases from J; bases unmatched to any gene: 7. CDR3: CASSLGQGWTGELFF. The CDR3 region has the DNA TGTGCCAGCAGCCTAGGACAGGGTTGGACCGGGGAGCTGTTTTTT.

Only a few counts were recorded for this clonotype. The chain recombines TRBV29-1 with TRBJ1-5; D possibly corresponds to TRBD1 (5 bases). V dropped 4 bases and J dropped 3 bases, with 10 bases sitting between them. There are 13 residues in the CDR3. Germline loops: CDR1 SQVTM, CDR2 ANQGSEA. CDR3 region: CSVGGGANQPQHF. The CDR3 DNA follows: TGCAGCGTTGGGGGGGGAGCCAATCAGCCCCAGCATTTT.

This rearrangement joins TRBV10-2 to TRBJ2-1, with D perhaps matching TRBD2 (5 bases). The length of the CDR3 is 12 residues. Germline lookup yields CDR1 WSHSY and CDR2 SAAADI. V lost 2 bases and J lost 14, with 13 bases in between. The CDR3 loop reads CASSEEGHGKFF. For the CDR3, the DNA is TGCGCCAGCAGTGAGGAGGGTCATGGGAAGTTCTTC.

This clonotype appeared many times. V gene TRBV6-2 or TRBV6-3 combines with J gene TRBJ2-1; TRBD1 agrees at 7 bases. CDR1 is MNHEY, CDR2 SVGEGT, per germline. Trimming removed 6 bases from V and 11 bases from J; junction bases left unmatched: 13. This CDR3 region has 14 residues. In nucleotides, the CDR3 is TGTGCCAGCAGCGACGGGACAGCCATCATGCAGCAGTTCTTC. Translation: CASSDGTAIMQQFF.

This chain links TRBV19 with TRBJ2-3, with 8 bases that match TRBD2. V dropped 6 bases and J dropped 2; count of bases not matched to a gene: 10. The CDR3 runs to 16 residues. Per germline, CDR1 LNHDA and CDR2 SQIVND (reference sequence). The CDR3 is CASSAGGASATDTQYF. The CDR3 DNA reads as TGTGCCAGTAGCGCCGGGGGGGCCTCCGCCACAGATACGCAGTATTTT. Drawing the rest from reference TRBV19 and TRBJ2-3, the complete variable domain is DGGITQSPKYLFRKEGQNVTLSCEQNLNHDAMYWYRQDPGQGLRLIYYSQIVNDFQKGDIAEGYSVSREKKESFPLTVTSAQKNPTAFYLCASSAGGASATDTQYFGPGTRLTVL.

This clonotype was observed a few times. The rearrangement links TRBV20-1 to TRBJ1-6; 8 nucleotides align to TRBD1. V was clipped by 7 bases and J by 9 bases; unmatched bases: 8. This CDR3 contains 13 residues. Germline CDR1 reads DFQATT; CDR2 reads SNEGSKA (reference sequence). In DNA, the CDR3 is TGCAGTGGTTACCCCGACAGGGGTTCACCCCTCCACTTT. This encodes CSGYPDRGSPLHF.

This clonotype showed up just a few times. The chain joins TRBV12-3 or TRBV12-4 to TRBJ2-5; D is unclear. V was shortened by 2 bases and J by 7 bases, with 5 bases between the two germline ends. The CDR3 length is 11 residues. The DNA for the CDR3 is TGTGCCAGCAGTTTACTGGGGACCCAGTACTTC. Amino acid sequence: CASSLLGTQYF.

This clonotype came up many times. The V and J genes are TRBV7-9 and TRBJ1-1; D gene ambiguous. The germline gives CDR1 SEHNR, CDR2 FQNEAQ (reference sequence). The CDR3 spans 13 residues. V was trimmed by 1 base and J by 7 bases, leaving 10 bases between them. The CDR3 loop is CASSLVGSDEAFF. The CDR3 DNA reads as TGTGCCAGCAGCTTAGTAGGGAGTGATGAAGCTTTCTTT.